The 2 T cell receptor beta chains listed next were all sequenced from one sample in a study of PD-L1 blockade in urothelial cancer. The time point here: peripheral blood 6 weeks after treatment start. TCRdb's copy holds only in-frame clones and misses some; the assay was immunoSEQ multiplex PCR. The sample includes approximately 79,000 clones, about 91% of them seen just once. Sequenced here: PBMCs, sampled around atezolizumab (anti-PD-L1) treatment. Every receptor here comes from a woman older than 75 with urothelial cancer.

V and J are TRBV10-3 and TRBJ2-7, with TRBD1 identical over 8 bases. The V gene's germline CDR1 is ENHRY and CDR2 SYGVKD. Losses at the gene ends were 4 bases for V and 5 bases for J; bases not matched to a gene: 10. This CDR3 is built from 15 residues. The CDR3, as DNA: TGTGCCATCAGTGGCTCGCGGGCACAGGGGGACGAGCAGTACTTC. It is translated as CAISGSRAQGDEQYF.

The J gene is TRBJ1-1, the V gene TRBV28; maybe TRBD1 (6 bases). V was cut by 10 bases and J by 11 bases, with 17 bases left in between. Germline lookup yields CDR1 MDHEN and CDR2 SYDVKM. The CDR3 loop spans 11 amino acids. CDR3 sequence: CATEQGPRAFF. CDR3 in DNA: TGTGCCACCGAACAGGGCCCGAGGGCTTTCTTT.